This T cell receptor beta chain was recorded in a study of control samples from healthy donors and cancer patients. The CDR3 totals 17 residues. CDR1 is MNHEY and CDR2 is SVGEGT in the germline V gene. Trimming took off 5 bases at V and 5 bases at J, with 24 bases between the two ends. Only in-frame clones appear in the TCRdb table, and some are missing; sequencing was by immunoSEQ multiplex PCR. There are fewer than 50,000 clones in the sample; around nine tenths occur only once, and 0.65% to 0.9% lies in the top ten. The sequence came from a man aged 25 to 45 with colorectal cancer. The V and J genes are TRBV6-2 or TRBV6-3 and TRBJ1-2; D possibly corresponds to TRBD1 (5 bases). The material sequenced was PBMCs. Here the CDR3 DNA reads TGTGCCAGCAGTCACGACCAAAGGGGCCAGAAGATTTATGGCTACACCTTC. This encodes CASSHDQRGQKIYGYTF.